Presented here are 31 T cell receptor beta chains from one specimen sequenced in a study of cytomegalovirus exposure and HLA in healthy donors. PCR was performed using 60 Vbeta and 13 Jbeta primers. Assay: immunoSEQ multiplex PCR; the TCRdb copy retains only in-frame clones and omits some. The sample includes over 130,000 clones, 55% to 70% seen only once; the top ten take approximately 7%. Sequenced sample: PBMCs. The receptor source for this set is an older woman in good health and CMV-seropositive.

The chain employs TRBV19 and TRBJ2-1; 13 bases align to TRBD2. The CDR3 sequence is 16 residues long. CDR1 and CDR2 from the germline V gene are LNHDA and SQIVND (reference sequence). Germline trimming cut 5 bases from V and 10 bases from J; bases unmatched to any gene: 11. CDR3 sequence (DNA): TGTGCCAGTAGTCCTACTAGCGGGAGGGCTTTTTTGGAGCAGTTCTTC. Translation gives CASSPTSGRAFLEQFF.

The CDR3 DNA sequence: TGCGCCAGCAGCGCAACAGGGCCTCGGGAGACCCAGTACTTC. This codes for CASSATGPRETQYF. The chain links TRBV5-1 to TRBJ2-5; maybe TRBD1 (6 bases). The CDR3 is 14 amino acids. Trimming took off 4 bases at V and 5 bases at J, with 15 bases between the two ends. Germline V gives CDR1 SGHRS, CDR2 YFSETQ.

The rearrangement links TRBV19 to TRBJ2-3; 10 bases match TRBD2. The CDR3 loop spans 18 amino acids. Germline assignment: CDR1 LNHDA and CDR2 SQIVND (reference sequence). The trim removed 3 bases at V and 8 bases at J, leaving 17 bases unmatched. The CDR3 loop reads CASSIPLGLADGGGTQYF. The DNA of the CDR3 is TGTGCCAGTAGTATTCCCCTCGGACTAGCGGACGGGGGTGGTACGCAGTATTTT.

This clone turned up a few times. The chain combines TRBV7-2 with TRBJ2-5; TRBD2 matches at 9 bases. The CDR3 is made up of 17 amino acids. V lost 4 bases and J lost 5; bases outside the gene matches: 14. Germline CDR1 is SGHTA and CDR2 is FQGNSA. Here the CDR3 DNA reads TGTGCCAGCAGCTCGCCCGGGGGCGGGAGGGCGGGCGAGACCCAGTACTTC. Protein product: CASSSPGGGRAGETQYF.

V is TRBV19 and J is TRBJ1-1; D is perhaps TRBD1 (6 bases). The CDR3 length is 13 residues. Germline-derived CDR1 and CDR2 are LNHDA and SQIVND (reference sequence). With 11 bases removed from V and 0 bases from J, the gap between germline ends came to 13 bases. Written as DNA, the CDR3 is TGTGCCTCGTCGGGGGGCCTGAACACTGAAGCTTTCTTT. As protein: CASSGGLNTEAFF.

This clone has only a few counts. V gene TRBV28 combines with J gene TRBJ2-6; 8 nucleotides match TRBD1. V lost 6 bases, J lost 0 bases, and 13 bases stayed unmatched. The CDR3 loop spans 19 amino acids. Germline values: CDR1 MDHEN, CDR2 SYDVKM. Written as DNA, the CDR3 is TGTGCCAGCAGCACGTACGGGGACAGGACTCACTCTGGGGCCAACGTCCTGACTTTC. Its protein product is CASSTYGDRTHSGANVLTF.

The rearrangement joins TRBV30 to TRBJ2-7, with TRBD1 matching over 8 bases. V lost 0 bases and J lost 3; bases outside the gene matches: 1. CDR1 GTSNPN and CDR2 SVGIG come from the germline V gene (reference sequence). This CDR3 is built from 13 residues. The CDR3 here is CAWSVQGVYEQYF. Here the CDR3 DNA reads TGTGCCTGGAGTGTACAGGGGGTCTACGAGCAGTACTTC.

This clone was recorded a few times. The chain employs TRBV13 and TRBJ2-5; 9 nucleotides align to TRBD1. The trim removed 4 bases at V and 1 base at J, leaving 4 bases unmatched. Germline loops: CDR1 PRHDT, CDR2 FYEKMQ (reference sequence). CDR3 size: 15 residues. The DNA for the CDR3 is TGTGCCAGCAGCTCTACAGGGGGCCCCCAAGAGACCCAGTACTTC. This encodes CASSSTGGPQETQYF.

This clone came up a few times. The chain joins TRBV28 to TRBJ2-3; TRBD2 agrees at 10 bases. This CDR3 is 16 amino acids long. The V gene's germline CDR1 is MDHEN and CDR2 SYDVKM. V lost 4 bases, J lost 6 bases, and 10 bases stayed unmatched. CDR3 sequence: CASSYGLAGDRDTQYF. As DNA, the CDR3 is TGTGCCAGCAGTTACGGGCTAGCGGGAGACCGTGATACGCAGTATTTT.

The V gene is TRBV11-2, the J gene TRBJ1-3; D not certain. CDR3 length: 15 residues. CDR1 is SGHAT, CDR2 FQNNGV, per germline. V lost 5 bases and J lost 4, with 15 bases in between. The CDR3 spells CASSQTTAGGNTIYF. CDR3 bases: TGTGCCAGCAGCCAGACCACGGCGGGGGGAAACACCATATATTTT. The variable domain in full, completed from reference TRBV11-2 and TRBJ1-3, reads EAGVAQSPRYKIIEKRQSVAFWCNPISGHATLYWYQQILGQGPKLLIQFQNNGVVDDSQLPKDRFSAERLKGVDSTLKIQPAKLEDSAVYLCASSQTTAGGNTIYFGEGSWLTVV.

This chain joins TRBV2 and TRBJ2-7; D is perhaps TRBD2 (6 bases). The CDR3 spans 15 residues. Trimming shortened V by 4 bases and J by 2 bases, and 15 bases separated the two germline ends. Germline V gene sequence: CDR1 SNHLY, CDR2 FYNNEI. The CDR3 nucleotides are TGTGCCAGCAGTGTTCTCGGGACTTTTACCTACGAGCAGTACTTC. The encoded protein is CASSVLGTFTYEQYF. Full variable domain (missing parts from reference TRBV2 and TRBJ2-7): EPEVTQTPSHQVTQMGQEVILRCVPISNHLYFYWYRQILGQKVEFLVSFYNNEISEKSEIFDDQFSVERPDGSNFTLKIRSTKLEDSAMYFCASSVLGTFTYEQYFGPGTRLTVT.

The chain links TRBV20-1 to TRBJ1-5; D possibly corresponds to TRBD1 (5 bases). This CDR3 is 11 amino acids long. Germline V gene data show CDR1 as DFQATT and CDR2 as SNEGSKA (reference sequence). Trimming removed 5 bases at V and 9 bases at J, with 11 bases between. The CDR3 reads CSARGGLPQHF. As DNA, the CDR3 is TGCAGTGCTCGGGGGGGTCTGCCCCAGCATTTT.

This chain joins TRBV7-9 and TRBJ2-7, with 12 positions matching TRBD1. This CDR3 has 16 residues. Germline V lookup: CDR1 SEHNR, CDR2 FQNEAQ (reference sequence). The V segment lost 5 bases and the J segment 4 bases; nucleotides outside the gene matches: 9. CDR3 nucleotides: TGTGCCAGCAGCCCTATGAGGGGACAGGGGGCATACGAGCAGTACTTC. Translating gives CASSPMRGQGAYEQYF.

The chain has TRBV28 and TRBJ1-1; 8 bases are shared with TRBD1. This CDR3 has 13 amino acids. Germline CDR1 is MDHEN and CDR2 is SYDVKM. J lost 4 bases, V lost 3 bases, and 1 base had no gene match. CDR3 region: CASSFRGLTEAFF. The CDR3 DNA reads as TGTGCCAGCAGTTTCAGGGGGCTCACTGAAGCTTTCTTT.

The rearrangement joins TRBV4-1 to TRBJ2-1; possibly TRBD2 for D (5 bases). The CDR3 sequence is 15 residues long. Trimming shortened V by 5 bases and J by 0 bases, and 11 bases separated the two germline ends. Looked up from germline, CDR1 is MGHRA and CDR2 is YSYEKL. The CDR3 sequence is CASSVPGSSYNEQFF. CDR3 in DNA: TGCGCCAGCAGCGTCCCTGGGAGCTCCTACAATGAGCAGTTCTTC.

In nucleotides, the CDR3 is TGCGCCAGCAGCTACGTTACTACCGGGGAGCTGTTTTTT. Translated: CASSYVTTGELFF. The chain joins TRBV5-1 to TRBJ2-2; D is unresolved. This CDR3 spans 13 amino acids. CDR1 is SGHRS, CDR2 YFSETQ, per germline. V lost 3 bases, J lost 5 bases, and 8 bases lay in between.

The V gene is TRBV6-5, the J gene TRBJ2-1; no reliable D call. The germline CDR1 and CDR2 sequences are MNHEY and SVGAGI. The V end lost 8 bases, the J end lost 2 bases, and 10 bases lay between the germline ends. The CDR3 is made up of 13 amino acids. CDR3: CASAADAYNEQFF. In nucleotides, the CDR3 is TGTGCCAGCGCGGCTGACGCCTACAATGAGCAGTTCTTC.

V is TRBV9 and J is TRBJ2-3, with 12 bases aligning to TRBD2. Germline V gene data show CDR1 as SGDLS and CDR2 as YYNGEE. This CDR3 is 18 amino acids long. The ends lost 0 bases at V and 4 bases at J; junction bases unmatched: 9. CDR3 bases: TGTGCCAGCAGCGTAGGACTAGCGGGAGACAACGTCGCAGATACGCAGTATTTT. This gives the protein CASSVGLAGDNVADTQYF.

The gene calls are TRBV5-6 and TRBJ2-7; D is unresolved. The germline V gene has CDR1 SGHDT and CDR2 YYEEEE. Trimming took off 4 bases at V and 2 bases at J, with 10 bases between the two ends. This CDR3 spans 13 amino acids. CDR3 in DNA: TGTGCCAGCAGCATGGACGCAGCCTACGAGCAGTACTTC. It codes for CASSMDAAYEQYF.

This clone was detected a few times. The gene calls are TRBV11-3 and TRBJ2-1, with a possible D match to TRBD2 (6 bases). The CDR3 consists of 12 residues. Deletions cut 9 bases from V and 9 bases from J, with 15 bases between. CDR1 is SGHNT, CDR2 YENEEA, per germline. CDR3 nucleotides: TGTGCCAGTCAGCCCCCCGGGGGTGAGCAGTTCTTC. Encoded protein: CASQPPGGEQFF.

The chain carries TRBV28 and TRBJ2-3; a weak D match, TRBD1 (6 bases). The CDR3 loop spans 16 amino acids. Trimming left V 7 bases short and J 3 bases short, with 20 bases between. Germline V gives CDR1 MDHEN, CDR2 SYDVKM. CDR3 protein: CASNPPRGYRTDTQYF. CDR3 DNA sequence: TGTGCCAGCAACCCCCCCAGGGGTTACAGAACAGATACGCAGTATTTT.

The chain is built from TRBV7-3 and TRBJ1-2; D unresolved. The V gene lost 5 bases and the J gene lost 5 bases, with 15 bases spanning the gap. The CDR3 runs to 14 residues. Looked up from germline, CDR1 is SGHTA and CDR2 is FQGTGA. CDR3 DNA sequence: TGTGCCAGCAGCCTCGGGGAGGGCGGGTATGGCTACACCTTC. Translated: CASSLGEGGYGYTF.

The chain joins TRBV13 to TRBJ2-7, with D possibly matching TRBD1 (6 bases). The V and J ends lost 3 bases and 0 bases respectively, with 9 bases between them. This CDR3 has 14 residues. Germline-derived CDR1 and CDR2 are PRHDT and FYEKMQ (reference sequence). DNA of the CDR3: TGTGCCAGCAGCTTGAGGGGGAACTCCTACGAGCAGTACTTC. This gives the protein CASSLRGNSYEQYF. Based on the CDR3 plus reference TRBV13 and TRBJ2-7, the full variable domain is AAGVIQSPRHLIKEKRETATLKCYPIPRHDTVYWYQQGPGQDPQFLISFYEKMQSDKGSIPDRFSAQQFSDYHSELNMSSLELGDSALYFCASSLRGNSYEQYFGPGTRLTVT.

This clone showed up just a few times. V and J are TRBV29-1 and TRBJ2-1; 7 nucleotides align to TRBD1. The CDR3 totals 12 residues. Germline lookup yields CDR1 SQVTM and CDR2 ANQGSEA. V shed 8 bases and J 7 bases; nucleotides not matched to a gene: 8. CDR3 protein: CSKGADRNEQFF. The CDR3 bases are TGCAGCAAAGGGGCGGACAGGAATGAGCAGTTCTTC.

The CDR3 DNA is TGTGCCAGCAGCTTGTACGCCCAACGACTCACAGATACGCAGTATTTT. It is translated as CASSLYAQRLTDTQYF. The rearrangement links TRBV5-4 to TRBJ2-3, with unresolved D. Trimming took 1 base from V and 2 from J, leaving 14 bases between them. The CDR3 length is 16 residues. Germline V gives CDR1 SGHNT, CDR2 YYREEE (reference sequence).

The chain is built from TRBV5-6 and TRBJ2-2; 9 bases line up with TRBD2. The CDR3 is made up of 15 amino acids. J gave up 2 bases and V 4 bases, and 3 bases lay outside the gene matches. Per germline, CDR1 SGHDT and CDR2 YYEEEE. This CDR3 reads CASSRLAVNTGELFF. Here the CDR3 DNA reads TGTGCCAGCAGCAGACTAGCGGTTAACACCGGGGAGCTGTTTTTT.

This clone was counted a few times. The J gene is TRBJ2-1, the V gene TRBV27; 9 bases agree with TRBD2. Germline V CDR1 and CDR2: MNHEY, SMNVEV (reference sequence). The CDR3 extends over 13 amino acids. Germline trimming cut 4 bases from V and 7 bases from J; bases unmatched to any gene: 2. CDR3 coding DNA: TGTGCCAGCAGTTGGCGGGGGGGGAATGAGCAGTTCTTC. Amino acids: CASSWRGGNEQFF.

This chain's CDR3 is CASSYSIGGDTEAFF. As DNA, the CDR3 is TGTGCCAGCAGTTACTCGATCGGGGGGGACACTGAAGCTTTCTTT. V is TRBV6-6 and J is TRBJ1-1, with D tentatively TRBD1 (5 bases). The germline V and J ends were trimmed by 0 bases and 3 bases, with 11 bases remaining between them. The CDR3 has 15 residues. Looked up from germline, CDR1 is MNHNY and CDR2 is SVGAGI (reference sequence).

The rearrangement uses TRBV5-4 and TRBJ1-2; 10 bases fit TRBD1. Germline CDR1 SGHNT, CDR2 YYREEE (reference sequence). After removal of 4 bases from V and 4 bases from J, the junction contained 4 bases not matched to a gene. This CDR3 has 14 amino acids. The CDR3 loop is CASSGTGVTYGYTF. The CDR3 DNA follows: TGTGCCAGCAGCGGGACAGGGGTAACCTATGGCTACACCTTC.

The V and J genes are TRBV4-2 and TRBJ1-4; D uncertain. V was shortened by 0 bases and J by 7 bases, with 12 bases between the two germline ends. The CDR3 has 15 residues. Germline V gene sequence: CDR1 LGHNA, CDR2 YNFKEQ. CDR3 region: CASSQDSGDSEKLFF. CDR3 sequence (DNA): TGTGCCAGCAGCCAAGATTCCGGGGATAGTGAAAAACTGTTTTTT.

This clone has more than one count but fewer than ten. The chain couples TRBV5-8 to TRBJ2-2; the D gene is possibly TRBD1 (6 bases). The CDR3 sequence is 14 residues long. The ends were cut back, 2 bases at V and 4 bases at J, with 9 bases in the middle. CDR1 is SGHTS and CDR2 is YDEGEE in the germline V gene. CDR3 protein: CASSFRGATGELFF. DNA of the CDR3: TGTGCCAGCAGCTTCAGGGGAGCCACCGGGGAGCTGTTTTTT.